This is a list of T cell receptor beta chains from one sample in a study of blood T cell repertoires in COVID-19. The method was immunoSEQ multiplex PCR; TCRdb's version includes in-frame clones alone and lacks a portion of them. The sample shows about 240,000 clones, about 85% of them seen only once. The sample was peripheral blood. The receptors shown here come from a man aged 25-40 years who had recovered from COVID-19. Both conserved end residues are part of each CDR3. D genes are given only for firm matches. Size is stated for part of the rows, as once, few or many counts, or as a class when the clone is expanded.

d_call clone_size j_call v_call cdr3_aa cdr3_nt
- - TRBJ2-6 TRBV4-1 CASSQVGRHSGANVLTF TGCGCCAGCAGCCAGGTGGGGAGGCACTCTGGGGCCAACGTCCTGACTTTC
- few TRBJ1-1 TRBV3-1/TRBV3-2 CASSRSGGNTEAFF TGTGCCAGCAGCCGTAGCGGGGGGAACACTGAAGCTTTCTTT
- - TRBJ1-5 TRBV27 CASSSGNQPQHF TGTGCCAGCAGTTCCGGTAATCAGCCCCAGCATTTT
TRBD1 - TRBJ1-5 TRBV28 CASSFGTANQPQHF TGTGCCAGCAGTTTTGGGACAGCCAATCAGCCCCAGCATTTT
- - TRBJ2-2 TRBV27 CATNPGITNTGELFF TGTGCCACCAACCCGGGTATTACGAACACCGGGGAGCTGTTTTTT
TRBD1 - TRBJ1-6 TRBV4-1 CASSQERTGVSPLHF TGCGCCAGCAGCCAAGAGCGGACAGGGGTCTCACCCCTCCACTTT
TRBD1 few TRBJ1-2 TRBV7-9 CASSRQGRDGYTF TGTGCCAGCAGCCGACAGGGACGGGACGGCTACACCTTC
TRBD1 - TRBJ1-2 TRBV5-6 CASSLEGAGGYGYTF TGTGCCAGCAGCTTGGAGGGCGCAGGGGGCTATGGCTACACCTTC
- - TRBJ1-1 TRBV6-5 CASSYSRRGTEAFF TGTGCCAGCAGTTATTCCAGAAGAGGCACTGAAGCTTTCTTT
- - TRBJ1-3 TRBV4-1 CASSRGGADSGNTIYF TGCGCCAGCTCGCGGGGGGGGGCAGACTCTGGAAACACCATATATTTT
TRBD1 - TRBJ2-2 TRBV19 CASSNPRQGRSPGELFF TGTGCCAGTAGTAACCCCCGACAGGGAAGGTCCCCCGGGGAGCTGTTTTTT
TRBD1 - TRBJ2-3 TRBV25-1 CASSGTGSPDTQYF TGTGCCAGCAGCGGGACAGGGTCCCCAGATACGCAGTATTTT
- - TRBJ2-2 TRBV19 CASRIQRGFANTGELFF TGTGCCAGTAGAATTCAGAGGGGGTTCGCGAACACCGGGGAGCTGTTTTTT
- - TRBJ2-1 TRBV10-1 CASSGAPVPEGEQFF TGCGCCAGCAGTGGGGCCCCGGTTCCCGAGGGTGAGCAGTTCTTC
- - TRBJ2-7 TRBV5-8 CASSLEQVISYEQYF TGTGCCAGCAGCTTGGAACAGGTCATCTCCTACGAGCAGTACTTC
TRBD2 - TRBJ2-1 TRBV5-8 CASSLPGLGGLDEQFF TGTGCCAGCAGCTTGCCGGGACTAGGAGGGTTGGATGAGCAGTTCTTC
- - TRBJ2-7 TRBV6-5 CASKNRIFREQYF TGTGCCAGCAAGAACAGGATATTTAGAGAGCAGTACTTC
- few TRBJ1-2 TRBV6-5 CASSPRRTSPYGYTF TGTGCCAGCAGCCCGAGGAGGACCAGCCCCTATGGCTACACCTTC
TRBD1 - TRBJ2-7 TRBV5-1 CASSAGQGAGVQYF TGCGCCAGCAGCGCGGGACAGGGTGCCGGGGTGCAGTACTTC
- - TRBJ2-7 TRBV19 CASSMGQASYEQYF TGTGCCAGTAGTATGGGACAAGCCTCCTACGAGCAGTACTTC
TRBD1 - TRBJ2-7 TRBV10-3 CAISLATGGYEQYF TGTGCCATCAGCCTAGCGACAGGGGGCTACGAGCAGTACTTC
TRBD2 - TRBJ2-1 TRBV5-1 CASSLVASGATYNEQFF TGCGCCAGCAGCTTGGTGGCTAGCGGGGCCACCTACAATGAGCAGTTCTTC
- - TRBJ2-1 TRBV3-1/TRBV3-2 CASSQRRAHNEQFF TGTGCCAGCAGCCAAAGGAGGGCCCACAATGAGCAGTTCTTC
- - TRBJ1-5 TRBV21-1 CASGGQANSNQPQHF TGTGCCAGCGGTGGACAGGCAAATAGCAATCAGCCCCAGCATTTT
- - TRBJ2-1 TRBV18 CASSPRGGNEQFF TGTGCCAGCTCACCAAGAGGGGGCAATGAGCAGTTCTTC
TRBD2 - TRBJ2-5 TRBV7-9 CASSAGTSGGLIETQYF TGTGCCAGCAGCGCCGGGACTAGCGGGGGGTTGATAGAGACCCAGTACTTC
TRBD2 - TRBJ2-3 TRBV19 CASSAEGVAGDSTDTQYF TGTGCCAGTAGCGCCGAGGGGGTAGCGGGGGACTCCACAGATACGCAGTATTTT
- - TRBJ2-2 TRBV5-1 CASRSTGCGVGELFF TGCGCCAGCAGATCAACAGGTTGTGGGGTCGGGGAGCTGTTTTTT
- - TRBJ2-3 TRBV19 CASTDGQSVTDTQYF TGTGCCAGTACGGACGGACAGAGTGTTACAGATACGCAGTATTTT
TRBD1 few TRBJ2-1 TRBV10-1 CASSPTYRDSEQFF TGCGCCAGCAGCCCCACGTACCGGGACAGTGAGCAGTTCTTC
- once TRBJ1-5 TRBV10-3 CATQGPDQPQHF TGTGCCACCCAGGGGCCCGATCAGCCCCAGCATTTT
TRBD1 - TRBJ1-2 TRBV29-1 CSVEKGQGAYGYTF TGCAGCGTTGAAAAAGGGCAGGGGGCCTATGGCTACACCTTC
- once TRBJ2-3 TRBV27 CASSLARGHTDTQYF TGTGCCAGCAGTTTAGCGCGGGGCCACACAGATACGCAGTATTTT
TRBD1 - TRBJ1-1 TRBV6-5 CASSKGGAYTEAFF TGTGCCAGCAGCAAAGGGGGCGCGTACACTGAAGCTTTCTTT
TRBD1 - TRBJ1-2 TRBV14 CASSPLTGAYGYTF TGTGCCAGCAGCCCGTTGACAGGGGCATATGGCTACACCTTC
- - TRBJ1-5 TRBV5-5 CASSLDRAHQPQHF TGTGCCAGCAGCTTGGACAGGGCACATCAGCCCCAGCATTTT
- - TRBJ2-1 TRBV28 CASSAQGIGNEQFF TGTGCCAGCAGTGCTCAGGGTATCGGGAATGAGCAGTTCTTC
TRBD2 - TRBJ2-5 TRBV19 CASRRTSGAQETQYF TGTGCCAGTAGGAGGACTAGCGGGGCTCAAGAGACCCAGTACTTC
- few TRBJ2-7 TRBV6-5 CASMTAYEQYF TGTGCCAGCATGACAGCCTACGAGCAGTACTTC
- - TRBJ1-5 TRBV28 CASSLGLTGKGTLSNQPQHF TGTGCCAGCAGCCTCGGCCTGACAGGCAAAGGAACTCTTAGCAATCAGCCCCAGCATTTT
- - TRBJ1-2 TRBV6-5 CASKSVWALNGYTF TGTGCCAGCAAGTCGGTGTGGGCTTTGAATGGCTACACCTTC
TRBD1 - TRBJ2-1 TRBV19 CASSRQGALDNEQFF TGTGCCAGTAGTCGACAGGGGGCGTTGGACAATGAGCAGTTCTTC
TRBD2 - TRBJ2-1 TRBV9 CASSGGLAVFNEQFF TGTGCCAGCAGCGGGGGACTAGCGGTTTTCAATGAGCAGTTCTTC
- - TRBJ2-7 TRBV14 CASSLSNYEQYF TGTGCCAGCAGCCTAAGCAACTACGAGCAGTACTTC
TRBD1 - TRBJ1-4 TRBV19 CASTRDRTNEKLFF TGTGCCAGTACAAGGGACAGAACTAATGAAAAACTGTTTTTT
TRBD1 - TRBJ2-5 TRBV7-8 CASSLEPRGQGVGETQYF TGTGCCAGCAGCTTAGAACCGAGAGGGCAGGGGGTGGGTGAGACCCAGTACTTC
TRBD1 - TRBJ1-2 TRBV9 CASSGTGFGPGGYTF TGTGCCAGCAGCGGGACAGGGTTTGGTCCTGGGGGCTACACCTTC
- once TRBJ1-6 TRBV5-5 CASSLGAGVQSPLHF TGTGCCAGCAGCTTGGGGGCAGGGGTCCAATCACCCCTCCACTTT
TRBD2 - TRBJ2-2 TRBV19 CASSILAGTNTGELFF TGTGCCAGTAGTATCCTAGCGGGAACGAACACCGGGGAGCTGTTTTTT
TRBD2 - TRBJ2-3 TRBV18 CASSPPAGYTDTQYF TGTGCCAGCTCACCACCAGCGGGGTACACAGATACGCAGTATTTT
- - TRBJ1-5 TRBV19 CASTTVNQPQHF TGTGCCAGTACAACAGTTAATCAGCCCCAGCATTTT
- - TRBJ2-5 TRBV5-1 CASSLEARVGRPQETQYF TGCGCCAGCAGCTTGGAGGCGCGGGTTGGCAGGCCCCAAGAGACCCAGTACTTC
- - TRBJ2-3 TRBV7-8 CASSFGDTQYF TGTGCCAGCAGCTTCGGGGATACGCAGTATTTT
- once TRBJ1-6 TRBV18 CASSPGTDRNSPLHF TGTGCCAGCTCACCAGGTACAGACCGAAATTCACCCCTCCACTTT
TRBD2 - TRBJ2-1 TRBV5-1 CASSYLAGEGNEQFF TGCGCCAGCAGCTATCTAGCGGGGGAGGGGAATGAGCAGTTCTTC
TRBD1 - TRBJ1-2 TRBV7-8 CASSYDRDYGYTF TGTGCCAGCAGCTATGACAGGGACTATGGCTACACCTTC
TRBD1 - TRBJ1-4 TRBV6-5 CASGQVGATNEKLFF TGTGCCAGCGGACAGGTCGGGGCAACTAATGAAAAACTGTTTTTT
- - TRBJ1-2 TRBV18 CASSPTQQGGGYTF TGTGCCAGCTCCCCAACTCAACAGGGTGGTGGCTACACCTTC
TRBD1 - TRBJ1-6 TRBV19 CASSIGGQGVSPLHF TGTGCCAGTAGTATTGGGGGACAGGGGGTTTCACCCCTCCACTTT
- - TRBJ2-2 TRBV7-9 CASSPGGANTGELFF TGTGCCAGCAGCCCCGGAGGCGCGAACACCGGGGAGCTGTTTTTT